This is a list of T cell receptor beta chains from one sample in a study of regulatory T cells in long-lasting Graves disease. TCRdb reanalysed the multiplex PCR reads using MiXCR and keeps one entry per CDR3 protein. The sample lists approximately 480,000 distinct CDR3 sequences; about a sixth were seen once. Separately, the same data were catalogued under a study of T cells in Graves' hyperthyroidism and ophthalmopathy.

This sample comprised peripheral blood mononuclear cells (PBMCs), obtained at new diagnosis, from a patient treated with antithyroid drugs. Receptor source: a man aged 40-55 years with Graves disease. CDR3s include the opening cysteine and the closing phenylalanine or tryptophan. Each record gives: clone size, V gene, J gene, D gene, CDR3 length, CDR3 DNA, CDR3 protein. A D gene is named only where the DNA matches it firmly. Part of the rows lack a size; the others show once, few, many or a class for expanded clones.

clone_size: many
v_call: TRBV28
j_call: TRBJ2-2
d_call: TRBD1
cdr3_length: 14
cdr3_nt: TGTGCCAGCATCCCGACAGGGGGTACCGGGGAGCTGTTTTTT
cdr3_aa: CASIPTGGTGELFF

clone_size: many
v_call: TRBV28
j_call: TRBJ1-5
d_call: -
cdr3_length: 14
cdr3_nt: TGTGCCACCACGGGACACTTTAGCAATCAGCCCCAGCATTTT
cdr3_aa: CATTGHFSNQPQHF

clone_size: -
v_call: TRBV20-1
j_call: TRBJ1-5
d_call: -
cdr3_length: 16
cdr3_nt: TGCAGTGCTACGACCCCCCGGGGGGGTATGTTACAGCCCCAGCATTTT
cdr3_aa: CSATTPRGGMLQPQHF

clone_size: -
v_call: TRBV6-1
j_call: TRBJ1-3
d_call: -
cdr3_length: 16
cdr3_nt: TGTGCCAGCAGTGAGCAGGACGGGCTCTCTGGAAACACCATATATTTT
cdr3_aa: CASSEQDGLSGNTIYF

clone_size: many
v_call: TRBV7-9
j_call: TRBJ2-7
d_call: -
cdr3_length: 13
cdr3_nt: TGTGCCAGCAGTCCGACAACGCGAGACGAGCAGTACTTC
cdr3_aa: CASSPTTRDEQYF

clone_size: -
v_call: TRBV24-1
j_call: TRBJ2-1
d_call: -
cdr3_length: 15
cdr3_nt: TGTGCCACCAGCCATACCGGGACACTTGGCGATGAGCAGTTCTTC
cdr3_aa: CATSHTGTLGDEQFF

clone_size: -
v_call: TRBV6-2/TRBV6-3
j_call: TRBJ2-1
d_call: TRBD2
cdr3_length: 15
cdr3_nt: TGTGCCAGCAGTTACGCACAGCGGGAGTTCCTTGAGCAGTTCTTC
cdr3_aa: CASSYAQREFLEQFF

clone_size: -
v_call: TRBV5-1
j_call: TRBJ2-5
d_call: -
cdr3_length: 16
cdr3_nt: TGCGCCAGCAGCCACTCCGGGGGGCTTATGGTCGAGACCCAGTACTTC
cdr3_aa: CASSHSGGLMVETQYF

clone_size: -
v_call: TRBV20-1
j_call: TRBJ2-2
d_call: -
cdr3_length: 15
cdr3_nt: TGCAGTGCTAGAGCTAACTCCCTTAACACCGGGGAGCTGTTTTTT
cdr3_aa: CSARANSLNTGELFF

clone_size: few
v_call: TRBV4-2
j_call: TRBJ1-2
d_call: -
cdr3_length: 15
cdr3_nt: TGTGCCAGCAGCCAAGGGGGGTCAACTAACTATGGCTACACCTTC
cdr3_aa: CASSQGGSTNYGYTF

clone_size: many
v_call: TRBV29-1
j_call: TRBJ2-1
d_call: TRBD2
cdr3_length: 15
cdr3_nt: TGCAGCGTTGAAGATGGGACTAGCGGGAGAGGTGAGCAGTTCTTC
cdr3_aa: CSVEDGTSGRGEQFF

clone_size: many
v_call: TRBV6-1
j_call: TRBJ2-7
d_call: TRBD1
cdr3_length: 15
cdr3_nt: TGTGCCAGCAGCCAAGGGGGCCCGGGCTCCTACGAGCAGTACTTC
cdr3_aa: CASSQGGPGSYEQYF

clone_size: many
v_call: TRBV2
j_call: TRBJ2-1
d_call: -
cdr3_length: 14
cdr3_nt: TGCGCCAGCAGTGAGCAGGGCTCCTACAATGAGCAGTTCTTC
cdr3_aa: CASSEQGSYNEQFF

clone_size: many
v_call: TRBV20-1
j_call: TRBJ2-7
d_call: TRBD2
cdr3_length: 17
cdr3_nt: TGCAGTGCAACCGGGACTAGCGGGCTTATGGGGGCCTACGAGCAGTACTTC
cdr3_aa: CSATGTSGLMGAYEQYF

clone_size: -
v_call: TRBV27
j_call: TRBJ1-2
d_call: TRBD1
cdr3_length: 16
cdr3_nt: TGTGCCAGCAGTTTAACCGGACAGGGGCCCTCCTATGGCTACACCTTC
cdr3_aa: CASSLTGQGPSYGYTF

clone_size: many
v_call: TRBV2
j_call: TRBJ2-4
d_call: TRBD1
cdr3_length: 14
cdr3_nt: TGTGCCAGCACACAGGGGGCTGCGGTAGACATTCAGTACTTC
cdr3_aa: CASTQGAAVDIQYF

clone_size: few
v_call: TRBV19
j_call: TRBJ2-6
d_call: -
cdr3_length: 15
cdr3_nt: TGTGCCAGTACCCCACGGCCCTCTGGGGCCAACGTCCTGACTTTC
cdr3_aa: CASTPRPSGANVLTF

clone_size: many
v_call: TRBV12-5
j_call: TRBJ2-6
d_call: -
cdr3_length: 17
cdr3_nt: TGTGCTAGTGGTTTGGTGCCAGCTGGGAGGGGGGCCAACGTCCTGACTTTC
cdr3_aa: CASGLVPAGRGANVLTF

clone_size: many
v_call: TRBV2
j_call: TRBJ2-3
d_call: TRBD2
cdr3_length: 18
cdr3_nt: TGTGCCAGCAGTGAAGTCCCGCTAGCGGACGTCTCCACAGATACGCAGTATTTT
cdr3_aa: CASSEVPLADVSTDTQYF

clone_size: many
v_call: TRBV15
j_call: TRBJ1-4
d_call: -
cdr3_length: 15
cdr3_nt: TGTGCCACCAGCAGAGATGTTGCAACTAATGAAAAACTGTTTTTT
cdr3_aa: CATSRDVATNEKLFF

clone_size: many
v_call: TRBV18
j_call: TRBJ2-7
d_call: -
cdr3_length: 12
cdr3_nt: TGTGCCAGCTCAGATACACGGAGTGAGCAGTACTTC
cdr3_aa: CASSDTRSEQYF

clone_size: many
v_call: TRBV20-1
j_call: TRBJ1-1
d_call: -
cdr3_length: 13
cdr3_nt: TGCAGTGCTAGAGATAGGATTCGGAGTGAAGCTTTCTTT
cdr3_aa: CSARDRIRSEAFF

clone_size: many
v_call: TRBV20-1
j_call: TRBJ2-3
d_call: -
cdr3_length: 14
cdr3_nt: TGCAGTGCTAGAGATTGGGGACTCACAGATACGCAGTATTTT
cdr3_aa: CSARDWGLTDTQYF

clone_size: few
v_call: TRBV20-1
j_call: TRBJ1-1
d_call: -
cdr3_length: 13
cdr3_nt: TGCAGTGCTTCCCACAGCCCACTTCCCGAAGCTTTCTTT
cdr3_aa: CSASHSPLPEAFF

clone_size: -
v_call: TRBV19
j_call: TRBJ2-1
d_call: -
cdr3_length: 15
cdr3_nt: TGTGCCAGTAGTATAGTACGGGGTTCCTACAATGAGCAGTTCTTC
cdr3_aa: CASSIVRGSYNEQFF

clone_size: many
v_call: TRBV2
j_call: TRBJ2-1
d_call: TRBD2
cdr3_length: 13
cdr3_nt: TGTGCCAGCACCGGGAGGACCTACAATGAGCAGTTCTTC
cdr3_aa: CASTGRTYNEQFF

clone_size: many
v_call: TRBV11-3
j_call: TRBJ2-3
d_call: TRBD2
cdr3_length: 13
cdr3_nt: TGTGCCAGCAGCTCCGGGGGGGACTATACGCAGTATTTT
cdr3_aa: CASSSGGDYTQYF

clone_size: many
v_call: TRBV5-1
j_call: TRBJ2-1
d_call: -
cdr3_length: 12
cdr3_nt: TGCGCCAGCAGCTCCCCTGGGGGAGAGCAGTTCTTC
cdr3_aa: CASSSPGGEQFF

clone_size: -
v_call: TRBV9
j_call: TRBJ2-1
d_call: TRBD2
cdr3_length: 16
cdr3_nt: TGTGCCAGCAGCAGAACCGGGACTAGCGGGAGTGATGAGCAGTTCTTC
cdr3_aa: CASSRTGTSGSDEQFF

clone_size: many
v_call: TRBV20-1
j_call: TRBJ1-6
d_call: -
cdr3_length: 15
cdr3_nt: TGCAGTGCCTCGCTCGACAGCGCGGGGTGGCGACCCCTCCACTTT
cdr3_aa: CSASLDSAGWRPLHF

clone_size: few
v_call: TRBV7-9
j_call: TRBJ1-2
d_call: -
cdr3_length: 11
cdr3_nt: TGTGCCAGCAGTAGAGGGGATGGCTACACCTTC
cdr3_aa: CASSRGDGYTF

clone_size: -
v_call: TRBV10-3
j_call: TRBJ2-5
d_call: -
cdr3_length: 13
cdr3_nt: TGTGCCACCTCACCCAGGGGAGGGGAGACCCAGTACTTC
cdr3_aa: CATSPRGGETQYF

clone_size: many
v_call: TRBV28
j_call: TRBJ1-1
d_call: -
cdr3_length: 16
cdr3_nt: TGTGCCAGCAGTTTACGGGCAGGACTTCTGAACACTGAAGCTTTCTTT
cdr3_aa: CASSLRAGLLNTEAFF

clone_size: many
v_call: TRBV6-1
j_call: TRBJ1-1
d_call: -
cdr3_length: 12
cdr3_nt: TGTGCCAGCAGCCCCGAAGTGGGAGAAGCTTTCTTT
cdr3_aa: CASSPEVGEAFF

clone_size: -
v_call: TRBV12-3/TRBV12-4
j_call: TRBJ1-6
d_call: -
cdr3_length: 13
cdr3_nt: TGTGCCAGCCGTAATGGGTTCGATTCACCCCTCCACTTT
cdr3_aa: CASRNGFDSPLHF

clone_size: -
v_call: TRBV9
j_call: TRBJ1-2
d_call: -
cdr3_length: 14
cdr3_nt: TGTGCCAGCAGTCCGGACAGAGCTAACTATGGCTACACCTTC
cdr3_aa: CASSPDRANYGYTF

clone_size: many
v_call: TRBV30
j_call: TRBJ1-5
d_call: -
cdr3_length: 14
cdr3_nt: TGTGCCTGGAGTGGGGCGGCCCTCAATCAGCCCCAGCATTTT
cdr3_aa: CAWSGAALNQPQHF

clone_size: many
v_call: TRBV5-1
j_call: TRBJ1-2
d_call: -
cdr3_length: 15
cdr3_nt: TGCGCCAGCAGCTTCTCAGATAAACTGAACTATGGCTACACCTTC
cdr3_aa: CASSFSDKLNYGYTF

clone_size: -
v_call: TRBV29-1
j_call: TRBJ1-2
d_call: TRBD1
cdr3_length: 13
cdr3_nt: TGCAGCGCCCAGGGGGAGGATGGATATGGCTACACCTTC
cdr3_aa: CSAQGEDGYGYTF

clone_size: many
v_call: TRBV13
j_call: TRBJ2-1
d_call: -
cdr3_length: 14
cdr3_nt: TGTGCCAGCAGCCGCAGAGGGGAATGGGATGAGCAGTTCTTC
cdr3_aa: CASSRRGEWDEQFF

clone_size: many
v_call: TRBV2
j_call: TRBJ2-1
d_call: TRBD2
cdr3_length: 15
cdr3_nt: TGTGCCAGCAGTGAAAGAGCGGGAGGGCCAAGTGAGCAGTTCTTC
cdr3_aa: CASSERAGGPSEQFF